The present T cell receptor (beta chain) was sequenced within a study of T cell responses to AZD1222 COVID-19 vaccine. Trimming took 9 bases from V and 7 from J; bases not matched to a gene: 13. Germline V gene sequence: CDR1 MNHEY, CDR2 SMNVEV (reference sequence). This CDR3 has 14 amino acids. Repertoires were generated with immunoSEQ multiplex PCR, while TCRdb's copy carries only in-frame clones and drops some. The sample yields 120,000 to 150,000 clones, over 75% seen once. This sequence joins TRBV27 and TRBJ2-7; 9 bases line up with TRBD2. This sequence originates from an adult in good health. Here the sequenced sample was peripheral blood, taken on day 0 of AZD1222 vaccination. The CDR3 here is CASGTSRYDSEQYF. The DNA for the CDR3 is TGTGCCAGTGGGACTAGCCGCTACGATTCGGAGCAGTACTTC.